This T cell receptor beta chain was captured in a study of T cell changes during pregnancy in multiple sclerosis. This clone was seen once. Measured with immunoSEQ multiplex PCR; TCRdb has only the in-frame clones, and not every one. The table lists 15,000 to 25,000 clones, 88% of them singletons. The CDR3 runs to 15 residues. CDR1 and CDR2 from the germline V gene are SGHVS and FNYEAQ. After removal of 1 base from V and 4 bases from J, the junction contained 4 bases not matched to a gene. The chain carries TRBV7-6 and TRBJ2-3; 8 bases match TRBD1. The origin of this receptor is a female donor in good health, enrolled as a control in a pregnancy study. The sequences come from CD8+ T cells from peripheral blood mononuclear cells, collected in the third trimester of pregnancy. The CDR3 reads CASSLVEDRADTQYF. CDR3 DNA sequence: TGTGCCAGCAGCTTAGTGGAGGACAGGGCAGATACGCAGTATTTT.